This T cell receptor beta chain was recovered during a study of cytotoxic CD8 clonotypes in ibrutinib-treated CLL. General study points: The clonality went up when patients responded to ibrutinib and dropped back toward baseline at progression. Contraction or stability on treatment characterized the public clonotypes, which were uncommon.

On this clone: Its target is not known.

Generated by immunoSEQ multiplex PCR, the TCRdb table keeps only in-frame clones and is missing some. Of some 92,000 clones listed, roughly four fifths are singletons. The length of the CDR3 is 14 residues. CDR1 and CDR2 (germline): SNHLY, FYNNEI. V was clipped by 1 base and J by 4 bases, with 7 bases between them. J is TRBJ2-2 and V is TRBV2, with D possibly being TRBD1 (5 bases). This receptor was obtained from a human donor with chronic lymphocytic leukemia. Sequenced here: PBMCs, sampled after 24 months of ibrutinib treatment. The CDR3 loop reads CASSEVTGTGELFF. The CDR3 DNA reads TGTGCCAGCAGTGAAGTTACAGGCACCGGGGAGCTGTTTTTT.